A selection of T cell receptor beta chains follows, all from one sample in a study of blood T cells in healthy people across ages. TCRdb reprocessed the 5' RACE reads via MiXCR and lists one record per CDR3 protein. Of hundreds of thousands of distinct CDR3 sequences in the sample, approximately 30% were seen once. Material for sequencing was blood. Every receptor here comes from a woman of 80 years or more in good health. Each CDR3 is given with its conserved first and last residue. The D gene is left open where the match is weak. Not all rows give a size; the values are once, few, many and, for expanded clones, a class.

V gene	clone size	J gene	D gene	CDR3 protein	CDR3 DNA
TRBV12-3/TRBV12-4	-	TRBJ1-3	-	CASSPGAAGNTIYF	TGTGCCAGCAGCCCGGGAGCGGCTGGAAACACCATATATTTT
TRBV5-5	few	TRBJ1-3	TRBD1	CASSQTGPRGNTIYF	TGTGCCAGCAGTCAGACAGGGCCAAGGGGAAACACCATATATTTT
TRBV6-2/TRBV6-3	-	TRBJ1-5	-	CASRDTGKGQPQHF	TGTGCCAGCAGAGATACAGGGAAAGGACAGCCCCAGCATTTT
TRBV5-1	-	TRBJ2-7	TRBD1	CASSATGTAYEQYF	TGCGCCAGCAGCGCTACCGGGACAGCCTACGAGCAGTACTTC
TRBV11-2	-	TRBJ1-4	TRBD1	CASSFGGTGREKLFF	TGTGCCAGCAGTTTCGGAGGGACAGGGAGAGAAAAACTGTTTTTT
TRBV15	many	TRBJ2-7	TRBD1	CATSRYRGYEQYF	TGTGCCACCAGCAGATACAGGGGATACGAGCAGTACTTC
TRBV11-2	few	TRBJ2-7	-	CASSWGLAGSSYNEQYF	TGTGCCAGCAGCTGGGGACTTGCAGGGAGCTCCTACAATGAGCAGTACTTC
TRBV6-5	-	TRBJ1-5	-	CASRSGYGNQPQHF	TGTGCCAGCAGGTCGGGGTATGGCAATCAGCCCCAGCATTTT
TRBV3-1	few	TRBJ2-3	TRBD2	CASSQEAGVGDTQYF	TGTGCCAGCAGCCAAGAAGCGGGGGTTGGAGATACGCAGTATTTT
TRBV7-2	many	TRBJ2-7	-	CASSLTSGTQQYF	TGTGCCAGCAGCCTCACCTCAGGGACCCAGCAGTACTTC
TRBV10-3	-	TRBJ2-1	TRBD1	CAISDGTGGSYNEQFF	TGTGCCATCAGTGACGGGACAGGGGGCTCCTACAATGAGCAGTTCTTC
TRBV5-1	-	TRBJ2-1	-	CASSLAETYNEQFF	TGCGCCAGCAGCCTTGCAGAAACCTACAATGAGCAGTTCTTC
TRBV3-1	many	TRBJ2-5	TRBD2	CASSRSGTSGGFQETQYF	TGTGCCAGCAGCCGATCCGGGACTAGCGGGGGTTTCCAAGAGACCCAGTACTTC
TRBV20-1	many	TRBJ2-7	-	CSAKTVRPYEQYF	TGCAGTGCTAAAACCGTAAGGCCCTACGAGCAGTACTTC
TRBV29-1	many	TRBJ2-7	TRBD1	CSALTGGFDEQYF	TGCAGCGCTCTGACAGGGGGCTTCGACGAGCAGTACTTC
TRBV27	many	TRBJ1-2	-	CASSLYGDSLGYTF	TGTGCCAGCAGTTTATATGGCGACAGTCTCGGCTACACCTTC
TRBV30	-	TRBJ1-2	-	CAWSVRRDGYTF	TGTGCCTGGAGTGTACGGCGAGATGGCTACACCTTC
TRBV6-1	many	TRBJ1-1	-	CASSEITANTEAFF	TGTGCCAGCAGTGAAATCACAGCGAACACTGAAGCTTTCTTT
TRBV4-2	-	TRBJ1-3	TRBD1	CASSGAGGSGNTIYF	TGTGCCAGCAGCGGGGCAGGGGGTTCTGGAAACACCATATATTTT
TRBV2	few	TRBJ1-2	-	CASRLTVGSLYGYTF	TGTGCCAGCAGGCTGACAGTGGGGTCACTTTATGGCTACACCTTC
TRBV5-1	many	TRBJ2-1	-	CASSLDVKKDEQFF	TGCGCCAGCAGCTTGGACGTCAAAAAGGATGAGCAGTTCTTC
TRBV5-1	many	TRBJ2-4	-	CASSLNPEGIQYF	TGCGCCAGCAGCTTAAACCCGGAGGGCATTCAGTACTTC
TRBV7-9	-	TRBJ1-2	-	CASSLGTASNYGYTF	TGTGCCAGCAGCTTAGGTACGGCCAGTAACTATGGCTACACCTTC
TRBV3-1	-	TRBJ2-3	-	CASSLRGDVDTQYF	TGTGCCAGCAGCTTAAGGGGGGACGTGGATACGCAGTATTTT
TRBV20-1	few	TRBJ1-2	TRBD1	CSANPRQGATGGYTF	TGCAGTGCAAATCCACGACAGGGGGCGACAGGTGGCTACACCTTC
TRBV12-3/TRBV12-4	-	TRBJ2-3	TRBD2	CASRPSGGSADTQYF	TGTGCCAGCAGACCCAGCGGGGGGTCCGCAGATACGCAGTATTTT
TRBV27	-	TRBJ2-1	TRBD2	CASSSPSGVNNEQFF	TGTGCCAGCAGTTCTCCTAGCGGGGTGAACAATGAGCAGTTCTTC
TRBV6-5	-	TRBJ1-2	-	CASSSRRWGIRGYTF	TGTGCCAGCAGTTCCCGCCGTTGGGGGATTCGCGGCTACACCTTC